This T cell receptor (beta chain) originates from a study of blood T cell repertoires in COVID-19. The table came from immunoSEQ multiplex PCR; TCRdb's copy has only in-frame clones and leaves some out. This sample has a few hundred thousand clones; roughly 89% occur once, and the top ten carry 6%. V was pared by 8 bases and J by 0 bases, with 10 bases between. There are 13 residues in the CDR3. Germline V gene data show CDR1 as SEHNR and CDR2 as FQNEAQ (reference sequence). Sequencing used PBMCs or T cells enriched from blood (not recorded which). The clonotype was recovered from a woman aged 40 to 50 who had recovered from COVID-19. This chain joins TRBV7-9 and TRBJ1-1; D not certain. CDR3 bases: TGTGCCAGCGGAGCCGGGTTGAACACTGAAGCTTTCTTT. Translated: CASGAGLNTEAFF.